Listed here are 27 T cell receptor beta chains from one sample, sequenced in a study of response to subunit inactivated influenza vaccine. A single record per CDR3 protein comes from TCRdb applying MiXCR to the RT-PCR reads. Among over 800,000 distinct CDR3 sequences listed, about 20% were seen once. The source material was PBMCs from blood, sampled roughly 5 days after vaccination. Every receptor here comes from a man between 45 and 60 years old who received an inactivated influenza vaccine.

This clonotype was counted only a few times. The V gene is TRBV7-9, the J gene TRBJ1-5, with D tentatively TRBD1 (5 bases). With 3 bases removed from V and 1 base from J, the gap between germline ends came to 10 bases. Germline lookup yields CDR1 SEHNR and CDR2 FQNEAQ (reference sequence). The CDR3 is made up of 15 amino acids. In nucleotides, the CDR3 is TGTGCCAGCAGCTTTTGGGACGGAAGCAATCAGCCCCAGCATTTT. Translating gives CASSFWDGSNQPQHF.

This clonotype was counted many times. The chain carries TRBV20-1 and TRBJ1-5; possible D gene TRBD1, 5 bases. This CDR3 spans 13 amino acids. The germline V and J ends were trimmed by 1 base and 11 bases, with 15 bases remaining between them. The germline CDR1 and CDR2 sequences are DFQATT and SNEGSKA (reference sequence). This chain's CDR3 is CSARVGETRAQHF. The DNA of the CDR3 is TGCAGTGCTAGAGTGGGGGAGACACGGGCCCAGCATTTT.

J is TRBJ2-6 and V is TRBV28; D unresolved. Trimming took off 4 bases at V and 1 base at J, with 5 bases between the two ends. The CDR3 sequence is 14 residues long. The V gene's germline CDR1 is MDHEN and CDR2 SYDVKM. The CDR3 spells CASSYPSGANVLTF. The CDR3, as DNA: TGTGCCAGCAGTTATCCTTCTGGGGCCAACGTCCTGACTTTC.

The chain links TRBV20-1 to TRBJ2-5; 8 bases line up with TRBD2. The CDR3 sequence is 15 residues long. The ends lost 4 bases at V and 2 bases at J; junction bases unmatched: 9. From germline, CDR1 is DFQATT and CDR2 SNEGSKA (reference sequence). CDR3 DNA: TGCAGTGCTAAACCCGGGACTAGATATCAAGAGACCCAGTACTTC. Its translation is CSAKPGTRYQETQYF.

This clonotype was picked up a small number of times. The genes are TRBV5-1 and TRBJ2-1; 11 nucleotides align to TRBD2. The V segment lost 3 bases and the J segment 6 bases; nucleotides outside the gene matches: 8. This CDR3 is 16 amino acids long. Germline V gene data show CDR1 as SGHRS and CDR2 as YFSETQ. In DNA, the CDR3 is TGCGCCAGCAGCTCGCATCTAGCGGGAGGTCTCAATGAGCAGTTCTTC. It encodes CASSSHLAGGLNEQFF.

This clonotype was observed a handful of times. The rearrangement links TRBV12-3 or TRBV12-4 to TRBJ2-3; TRBD2 matches 8 bases. J lost 6 bases, V lost 7 bases, and 9 bases had no gene match. The CDR3 totals 14 residues. Here the CDR3 reads CASTHRGGLDTQYF. In DNA, the CDR3 is TGTGCCAGCACCCATCGGGGGGGCTTGGATACGCAGTATTTT.

The chain couples TRBV24-1 to TRBJ1-5; D ambiguous. The CDR3 is made up of 14 amino acids. Per germline, CDR1 KGHDR and CDR2 SFDVKD. The germline V and J ends were trimmed by 5 bases and 4 bases, with 11 bases remaining between them. The CDR3 DNA sequence: TGTGCCACCAGTGGTGGGCAGCTTAATCAGCCCCAGCATTTT. Its protein product is CATSGGQLNQPQHF.

This clonotype appeared a few times. This chain joins TRBV12-3 or TRBV12-4 and TRBJ1-2; TRBD1 matches at 7 bases. The CDR3 is 14 amino acids. The junction had 5 bases not matched to a gene; V was cut back by 3 bases and J by 4 bases. CDR3 DNA: TGTGCCAGCAGTTTGTCGGGACAGCTCTATGGCTACACCTTC. Amino acid sequence: CASSLSGQLYGYTF.

This clonotype occurred a few times. In DNA, the CDR3 is TGCAGTGCTAGAGCGGCAAACAGGGGGAGTTTTGGTGAGCAGTTCTTC. Translation: CSARAANRGSFGEQFF. The V and J genes are TRBV20-1 and TRBJ2-1, with TRBD1 matching over 8 bases. The CDR3 has 16 residues. V lost 1 base and J lost 9; bases outside the gene matches: 14. Per germline, CDR1 DFQATT and CDR2 SNEGSKA (reference sequence).

This clonotype was detected only a few times. The chain couples TRBV7-2 to TRBJ2-5; 7 positions match TRBD2. J gave up 3 bases and V 3 bases, and 7 bases lay outside the gene matches. Germline V gene data show CDR1 as SGHTA and CDR2 as FQGNSA. The CDR3 is made up of 15 amino acids. CDR3 loop: CASSFHWEGKETQYF. The CDR3 region has the DNA TGTGCCAGCAGCTTTCACTGGGAGGGTAAAGAGACCCAGTACTTC. The full variable domain, rest sourced from reference TRBV7-2 and TRBJ2-5, is GAGVSQSPSNKVTEKGKDVELRCDPISGHTALYWYRQSLGQGLEFLIYFQGNSAPDKSGLPSDRFSAERTGGSVSTLTIQRTQQEDSAVYLCASSFHWEGKETQYFGPGTRLLVL.

The genes are TRBV10-3 and TRBJ2-5, with 10 nucleotides matching TRBD2. J gave up 4 bases and V 3 bases, and 2 bases lay outside the gene matches. There are 14 residues in the CDR3. Germline CDR1 is ENHRY and CDR2 is SYGVKD. CDR3 sequence: CAISDRTSGETQYF. CDR3 bases: TGTGCCATCAGTGACAGGACTAGCGGAGAGACCCAGTACTTC.

This clonotype was counted between two and nine times. The chain uses TRBV4-2 and TRBJ2-7, with a tentative D call TRBD2 (5 bases). CDR3 length: 15 residues. Deletions cut 1 base from V and 8 bases from J, with 18 bases between. Germline loops: CDR1 LGHNA, CDR2 YNFKEQ. The CDR3 coding sequence is TGTGCCAGCAGCCAAGGCGCTGGGTTCGGGGTTAAGCAGTACTTC. As protein: CASSQGAGFGVKQYF.

This chain uses TRBV10-3 with TRBJ2-5; D possibly corresponds to TRBD2 (5 bases). Trimming stripped 6 bases from V and 5 bases from J, with 13 bases between. The CDR3 spans 13 residues. Germline CDR1 ENHRY, CDR2 SYGVKD. This chain's CDR3 is CAISLGERETQYF. The DNA of the CDR3 is TGTGCCATCAGCCTTGGGGAGAGGGAGACCCAGTACTTC.

This clonotype was seen a few times. V usage is TRBV12-3 or TRBV12-4 and J usage is TRBJ1-3; unclear D gene. The CDR3 has 15 residues. The germline V and J ends were trimmed by 2 bases and 3 bases, with 11 bases remaining between them. This CDR3 is CASSLYRSDGNTIYF. CDR3 DNA sequence: TGTGCCAGCAGTTTATATAGGAGTGATGGAAACACCATATATTTT.

There are a few counts of this clonotype. The chain joins TRBV20-1 to TRBJ2-3; D is perhaps TRBD2 (6 bases). This CDR3 has 15 residues. Trimming cost V 0 bases and J 2 bases, with 12 bases left between them. CDR1 is DFQATT, CDR2 SNEGSKA, per germline (reference sequence). In DNA form, the CDR3 reads TGCAGTGCTAGAGAGAGGGCGGGGTACACAGATACGCAGTATTTT. It translates to CSARERAGYTDTQYF.

This clonotype was seen a few times. V gene TRBV5-1 combines with J gene TRBJ2-3; D gene uncertain. Trimming stripped 4 bases from V and 6 bases from J, with 12 bases between. CDR1 is SGHRS, CDR2 YFSETQ, per germline. The length of the CDR3 is 13 residues. The DNA for the CDR3 is TGCGCCAGCAGCCACCCCAGTCGGGATACGCAGTATTTT. Translating gives CASSHPSRDTQYF.

This clonotype has a handful of counts. V is TRBV27 and J is TRBJ2-7; no definite D call. This CDR3 has 15 residues. Germline assignment: CDR1 MNHEY and CDR2 SMNVEV (reference sequence). V dropped 5 bases and J dropped 3 bases, with 17 bases sitting between them. The CDR3 nucleotides are TGTGCCAGCAGTCCTTCAGCACCCCCGAACTACGAGCAGTACTTC. This sequence encodes CASSPSAPPNYEQYF.

The chain joins TRBV20-1 to TRBJ1-1; the D is unclear. The CDR3 is made up of 13 amino acids. CDR1 is DFQATT and CDR2 is SNEGSKA in the germline V gene (reference sequence). V was cut by 0 bases and J by 1 base, with 6 bases left in between. The CDR3 DNA sequence: TGCAGTGCTAGAGAAGAGGGGAACACTGAAGCTTTCTTT. Amino acids: CSAREEGNTEAFF.

This clonotype was observed a few times. This chain links TRBV6-2 or TRBV6-3 with TRBJ2-7; 9 positions match TRBD1. J lost 2 bases, V lost 6 bases, and 8 bases had no gene match. This CDR3 contains 15 residues. CDR1 is MNHEY and CDR2 is SVGEGT in the germline V gene. The CDR3 DNA reads as TGTGCCAGCAGAACCGGGACAGGGAGACCCTACGAGCAGTACTTC. Translating it yields CASRTGTGRPYEQYF.

Comments on this clonotype: The junction departs from germline at one end; a sequencing error may be responsible. The V gene is TRBV3-1, the J gene TRBJ1-1, with D uncertain. Germline V CDR1 and CDR2: LGHDT, YNNKEL (reference sequence). The CDR3 length is 14 residues. For the CDR3, the DNA is TGTGCCGGCAGCCTACGCGGAGGATCGACTGAAGCTTTCTTT. The encoded protein is CAGSLRGGSTEAFF.

This clonotype was seen more than once but under ten times. The J gene is TRBJ2-2, the V gene TRBV29-1; 7 bases agree with TRBD1. The trim removed 4 bases at V and 2 bases at J, leaving 4 bases unmatched. The CDR3 loop spans 14 amino acids. Germline V gene data show CDR1 as SQVTM and CDR2 as ANQGSEA. The CDR3 region has the DNA TGCAGCGTTGGACAGGGTTTCAACACCGGGGAGCTGTTTTTT. Encoded protein: CSVGQGFNTGELFF.

This clonotype turned up a few times. V and J are TRBV20-1 and TRBJ1-2; D not certain. The CDR3 contains 14 residues. Germline CDR1 reads DFQATT; CDR2 reads SNEGSKA (reference sequence). Trimming cost V 6 bases and J 1 base, with 15 bases left between them. The DNA for the CDR3 is TGCAGTGCCTCAGGTTCCGGCCTTAACTATGGCTACACCTTC. It codes for CSASGSGLNYGYTF.

Only a few counts were recorded for this clonotype. CDR3 nucleotide sequence: TGCAGGTCTAACCAGGGGACTGAAGCTTTCTTT. Translation gives CRSNQGTEAFF. The J gene is TRBJ1-1, the V gene TRBV20-1; possible D gene TRBD1, 6 bases. The CDR3 runs 11 residues. The germline V gene has CDR1 DFQATT and CDR2 SNEGSKA (reference sequence).

The chain joins TRBV6-2 or TRBV6-3 to TRBJ1-1; D remains unclear. Between the trimmed V and J ends, which lost 2 bases and 6 bases, there was a span of 13 bases. The CDR3 spans 14 residues. Germline V gene sequence: CDR1 MNHEY, CDR2 SVGEGT. The DNA for the CDR3 is TGTGCCAGCAGTTACGAGCCCCGGTGGGCTGAAGCTTTCTTT. As protein: CASSYEPRWAEAFF.

The chain is built from TRBV3-1 and TRBJ1-2; D unresolved. CDR3 length: 11 residues. Germline CDR1 and CDR2: LGHDT and YNNKEL (reference sequence). V lost 0 bases, J lost 7 bases, and 3 bases lay in between. The CDR3 DNA follows: TGTGCCAGCAGCCAAGACAGTGGCTACACCTTC. Encoded protein: CASSQDSGYTF.

Only a few counts were recorded for this clonotype. The chain combines TRBV5-6 with TRBJ2-5, with D possibly being TRBD2 (7 bases). This CDR3 is 15 amino acids long. CDR1 SGHDT and CDR2 YYEEEE come from the germline V gene. V was clipped by 5 bases and J by 5 bases, with 19 bases between them. The CDR3 sequence: CASSKGGQGTETQYF. The CDR3 bases are TGTGCCAGCAGTAAGGGGGGGCAGGGGACGGAGACCCAGTACTTC.

A few counts support this clonotype. The chain joins TRBV28 to TRBJ2-2; TRBD2 is a possible D gene (5 bases). Trimming left V 6 bases short and J 1 base short, with 18 bases between. Germline loops: CDR1 MDHEN, CDR2 SYDVKM. The CDR3 is made up of 17 amino acids. CDR3 protein: CASSPRTYPRNTGELFF. The CDR3 DNA reads TGTGCCAGCAGCCCCCGGACTTACCCTAGGAACACCGGGGAGCTGTTTTTT.